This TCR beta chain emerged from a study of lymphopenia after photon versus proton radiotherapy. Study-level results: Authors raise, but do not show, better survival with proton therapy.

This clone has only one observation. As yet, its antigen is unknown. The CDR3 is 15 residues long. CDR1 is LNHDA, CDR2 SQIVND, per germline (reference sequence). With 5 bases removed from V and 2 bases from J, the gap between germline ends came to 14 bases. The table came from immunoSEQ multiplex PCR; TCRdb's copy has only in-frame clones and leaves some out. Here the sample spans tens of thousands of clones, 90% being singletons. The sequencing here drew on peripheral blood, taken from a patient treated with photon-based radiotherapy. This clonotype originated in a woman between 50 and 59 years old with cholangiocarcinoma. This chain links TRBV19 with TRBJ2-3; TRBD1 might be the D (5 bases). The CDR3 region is CASSFPGSTTDTQYF. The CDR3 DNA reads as TGTGCCAGTAGTTTCCCAGGGTCTACCACAGATACGCAGTATTTT.